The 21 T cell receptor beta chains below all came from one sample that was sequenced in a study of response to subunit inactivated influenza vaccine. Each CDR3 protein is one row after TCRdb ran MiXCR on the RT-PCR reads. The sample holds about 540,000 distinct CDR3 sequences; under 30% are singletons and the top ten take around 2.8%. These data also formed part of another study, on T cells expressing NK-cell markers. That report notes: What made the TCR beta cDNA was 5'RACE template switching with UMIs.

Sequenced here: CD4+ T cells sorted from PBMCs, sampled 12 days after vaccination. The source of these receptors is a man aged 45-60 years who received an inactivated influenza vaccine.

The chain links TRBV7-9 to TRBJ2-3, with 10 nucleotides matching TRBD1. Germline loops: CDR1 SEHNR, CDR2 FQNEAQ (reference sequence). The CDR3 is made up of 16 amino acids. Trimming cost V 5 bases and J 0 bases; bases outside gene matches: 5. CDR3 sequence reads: CASSRGTGASTDTQYF. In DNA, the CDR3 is TGTGCCAGCAGCCGAGGGACAGGGGCTAGCACAGATACGCAGTATTTT.

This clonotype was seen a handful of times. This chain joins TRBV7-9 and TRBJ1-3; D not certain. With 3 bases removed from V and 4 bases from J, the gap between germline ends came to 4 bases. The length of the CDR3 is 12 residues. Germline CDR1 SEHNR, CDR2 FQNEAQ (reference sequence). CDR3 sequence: CASSFQGNTIYF. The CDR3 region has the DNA TGTGCCAGCAGCTTCCAAGGAAACACCATATATTTT.

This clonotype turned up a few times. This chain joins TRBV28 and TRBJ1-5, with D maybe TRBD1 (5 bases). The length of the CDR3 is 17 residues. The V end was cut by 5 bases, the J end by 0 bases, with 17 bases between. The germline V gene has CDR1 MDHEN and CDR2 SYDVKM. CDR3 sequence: CASSALGAGVSNQPQHF. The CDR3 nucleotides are TGTGCCAGCAGTGCACTTGGGGCAGGAGTTAGCAATCAGCCCCAGCATTTT.

The CDR3 sequence: CASSSLSGRDTGELFF. CDR3 sequence (DNA): TGTGCCAGCAGTTCCCTTAGCGGGAGAGACACCGGGGAGCTGTTTTTT. J is TRBJ2-2 and V is TRBV6-2 or TRBV6-3; the match to TRBD2 covers 9 bases. J lost 3 bases, V lost 4 bases, and 6 bases had no gene match. Germline CDR1 is MNHEY and CDR2 is SVGEGT. The CDR3 covers 16 residues.

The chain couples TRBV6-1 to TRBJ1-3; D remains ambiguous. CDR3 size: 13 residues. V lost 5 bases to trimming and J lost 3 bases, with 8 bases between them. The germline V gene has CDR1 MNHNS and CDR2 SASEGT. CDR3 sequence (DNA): TGTGCCAGCAGTCTCCGATATGGAAACACCATATATTTT. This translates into CASSLRYGNTIYF.

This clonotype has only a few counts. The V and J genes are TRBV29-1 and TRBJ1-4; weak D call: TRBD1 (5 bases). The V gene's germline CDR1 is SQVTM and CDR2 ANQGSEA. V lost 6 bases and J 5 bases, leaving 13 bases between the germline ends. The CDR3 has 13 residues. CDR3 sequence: CSVRGPGNEKLFF. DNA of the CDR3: TGCAGCGTGAGGGGACCAGGAAATGAAAAACTGTTTTTT.

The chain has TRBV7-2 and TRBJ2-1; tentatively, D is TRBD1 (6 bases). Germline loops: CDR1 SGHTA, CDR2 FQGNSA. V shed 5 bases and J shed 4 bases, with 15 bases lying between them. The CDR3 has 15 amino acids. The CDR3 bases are TGTGCCAGCAGCCAGGGGTTCGGGGCGTACAATGAGCAGTTCTTC. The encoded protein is CASSQGFGAYNEQFF.

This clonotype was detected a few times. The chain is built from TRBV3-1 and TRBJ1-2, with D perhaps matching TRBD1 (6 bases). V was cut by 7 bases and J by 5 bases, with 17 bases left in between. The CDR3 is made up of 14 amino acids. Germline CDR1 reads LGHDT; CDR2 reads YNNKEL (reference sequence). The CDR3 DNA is TGTGCCAGCACCCCCGGGGGGGGCACATATGGCTACACCTTC. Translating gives CASTPGGGTYGYTF.

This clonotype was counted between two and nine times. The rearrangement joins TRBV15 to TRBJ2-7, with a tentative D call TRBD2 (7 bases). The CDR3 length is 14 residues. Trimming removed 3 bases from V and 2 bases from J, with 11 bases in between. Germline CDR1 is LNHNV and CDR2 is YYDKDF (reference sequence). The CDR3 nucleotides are TGTGCCACCAGCAGCGGGGGGCGAACCTACGAGCAGTACTTC. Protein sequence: CATSSGGRTYEQYF.

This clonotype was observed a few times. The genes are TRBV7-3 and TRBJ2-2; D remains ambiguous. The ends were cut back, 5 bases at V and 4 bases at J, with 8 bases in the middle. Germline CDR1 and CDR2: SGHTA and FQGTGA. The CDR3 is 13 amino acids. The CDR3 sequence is CASSHPGTGELFF. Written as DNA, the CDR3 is TGTGCCAGCAGCCACCCTGGCACCGGGGAGCTGTTTTTT. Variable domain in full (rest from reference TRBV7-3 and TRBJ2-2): GAGVSQTPSNKVTEKGKYVELRCDPISGHTALYWYRQSLGQGPEFLIYFQGTGAADDSGLPNDRFFAVRPEGSVSTLKIQRTERGDSAVYLCASSHPGTGELFFGEGSRLTVL.

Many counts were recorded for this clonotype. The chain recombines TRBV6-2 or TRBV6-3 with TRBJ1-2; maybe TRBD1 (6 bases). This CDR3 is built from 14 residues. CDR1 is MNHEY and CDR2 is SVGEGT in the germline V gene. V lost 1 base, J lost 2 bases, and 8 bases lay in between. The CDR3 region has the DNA TGTGCCAGCAGTTACTTGGACAGCAACTATGGCTACACCTTC. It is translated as CASSYLDSNYGYTF.

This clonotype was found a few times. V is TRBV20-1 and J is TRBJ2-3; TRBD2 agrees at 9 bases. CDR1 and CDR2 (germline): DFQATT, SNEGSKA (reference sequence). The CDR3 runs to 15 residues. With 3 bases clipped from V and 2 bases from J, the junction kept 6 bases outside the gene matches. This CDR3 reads CSASDGGRVTDTQYF. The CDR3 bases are TGCAGTGCTAGTGATGGCGGGAGGGTCACAGATACGCAGTATTTT.

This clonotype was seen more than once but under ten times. The CDR3 region has the DNA TGCAGTGCTAGACCCCCCAATGGGAACACCGGGGAGCTGTTTTTT. Encoded protein: CSARPPNGNTGELFF. The chain joins TRBV20-1 to TRBJ2-2; D is uncertain. The CDR3 is made up of 15 amino acids. Germline CDR1 is DFQATT and CDR2 is SNEGSKA (reference sequence). V lost 2 bases and J 1 base, leaving 11 bases between the germline ends.

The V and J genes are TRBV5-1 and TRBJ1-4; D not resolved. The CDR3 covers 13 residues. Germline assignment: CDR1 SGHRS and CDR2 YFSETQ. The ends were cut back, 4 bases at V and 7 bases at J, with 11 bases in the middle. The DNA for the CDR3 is TGCGCCAGCAGCCCTGTTGGAGGTGAAAAACTGTTTTTT. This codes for CASSPVGGEKLFF.

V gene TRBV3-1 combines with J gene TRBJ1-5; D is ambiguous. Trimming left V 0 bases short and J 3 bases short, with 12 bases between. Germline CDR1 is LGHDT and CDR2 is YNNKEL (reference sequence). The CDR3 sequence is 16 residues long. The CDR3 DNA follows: TGTGCCAGCAGCCAAGATCTTAAAGTGACCAATCAGCCCCAGCATTTT. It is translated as CASSQDLKVTNQPQHF.

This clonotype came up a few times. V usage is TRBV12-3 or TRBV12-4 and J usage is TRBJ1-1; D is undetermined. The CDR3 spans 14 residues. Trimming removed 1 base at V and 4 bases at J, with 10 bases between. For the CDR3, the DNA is TGTGCCAGCAGTTTAGACAGAACGGTCACTGAAGCTTTCTTT. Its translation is CASSLDRTVTEAFF.

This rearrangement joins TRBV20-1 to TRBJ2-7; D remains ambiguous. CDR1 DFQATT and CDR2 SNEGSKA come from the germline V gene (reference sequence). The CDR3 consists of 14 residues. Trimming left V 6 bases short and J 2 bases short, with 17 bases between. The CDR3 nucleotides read TGCAGTGCAACCGGACGCACTACCACCTACGAGCAGTACTTC. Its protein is CSATGRTTTYEQYF.

The CDR3: CASRKTGGEGRGEKLFF. The CDR3 region has the DNA TGTGCCAGCAGAAAAACAGGGGGCGAAGGACGGGGTGAAAAACTGTTTTTT. The rearrangement uses TRBV27 and TRBJ1-4; 9 bases line up with TRBD1. The CDR3 is made up of 17 amino acids. From germline, CDR1 is MNHEY and CDR2 SMNVEV (reference sequence). V trimming: 6 bases; J trimming: 7 bases; junction bases outside the gene matches: 15. Variable domain in full (rest from reference TRBV27 and TRBJ1-4): EAQVTQNPRYLITVTGKKLTVTCSQNMNHEYMSWYRQDPGLGLRQIYYSMNVEVTDKGDVPEGYKVSRKEKRNFPLILESPSPNQTSLYFCASRKTGGEGRGEKLFFGSGTQLSVL.

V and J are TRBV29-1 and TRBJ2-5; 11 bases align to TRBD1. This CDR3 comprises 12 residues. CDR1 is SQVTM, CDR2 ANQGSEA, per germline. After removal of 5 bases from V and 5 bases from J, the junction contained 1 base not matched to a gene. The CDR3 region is CSVRDRGETQYF. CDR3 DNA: TGCAGCGTTCGGGACAGGGGGGAGACCCAGTACTTC.

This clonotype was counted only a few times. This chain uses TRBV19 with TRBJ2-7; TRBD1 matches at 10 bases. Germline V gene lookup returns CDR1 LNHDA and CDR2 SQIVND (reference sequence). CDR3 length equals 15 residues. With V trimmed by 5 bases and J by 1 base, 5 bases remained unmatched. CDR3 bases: TGTGCCAGTAGTGCCACGGACAGGGGGTCCTACGAGCAGTACTTC. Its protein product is CASSATDRGSYEQYF. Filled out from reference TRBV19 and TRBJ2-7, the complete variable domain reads DGGITQSPKYLFRKEGQNVTLSCEQNLNHDAMYWYRQDPGQGLRLIYYSQIVNDFQKGDIAEGYSVSREKKESFPLTVTSAQKNPTAFYLCASSATDRGSYEQYFGPGTRLTVT.

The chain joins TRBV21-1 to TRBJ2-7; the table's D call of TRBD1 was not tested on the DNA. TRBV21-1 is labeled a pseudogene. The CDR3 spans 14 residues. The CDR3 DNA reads TGTGCCAGCTCACCACAGGGGGCCGCCTACGAGCAGTACTTC. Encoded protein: CASSPQGAAYEQYF.